What follows is one T cell receptor (beta chain) and its context. This entry is derived from a study of T cell changes during pregnancy in multiple sclerosis. Trimming shortened V by 5 bases and J by 0 bases, and 13 bases separated the two germline ends. The CDR3 sequence is 15 residues long. CDR1 is MDHEN and CDR2 is SYDVKM in the germline V gene. Generated by immunoSEQ multiplex PCR, the TCRdb table keeps only in-frame clones and is missing some. The table includes around 92,000 clones, 93% detected once. The receptor's source is a female donor with multiple sclerosis, enrolled in a pregnancy study. The chain combines TRBV28 with TRBJ1-1; a weak D match, TRBD1 (6 bases). Sample: peripheral blood, taken after pregnancy. CDR3 DNA sequence: TGTGCCAGCAGTAGCCCCCACAGGGTGAACACTGAAGCTTTCTTT. Translating it yields CASSSPHRVNTEAFF. Using reference TRBV28 and TRBJ1-1 for the parts outside the CDR3, the full variable domain is DVKVTQSSRYLVKRTGEKVFLECVQDMDHENMFWYRQDPGLGLRLIYFSYDVKMKEKGDIPEGYSVSREKKERFSLILESASTNQTSMYLCASSSPHRVNTEAFFGQGTRLTVV.